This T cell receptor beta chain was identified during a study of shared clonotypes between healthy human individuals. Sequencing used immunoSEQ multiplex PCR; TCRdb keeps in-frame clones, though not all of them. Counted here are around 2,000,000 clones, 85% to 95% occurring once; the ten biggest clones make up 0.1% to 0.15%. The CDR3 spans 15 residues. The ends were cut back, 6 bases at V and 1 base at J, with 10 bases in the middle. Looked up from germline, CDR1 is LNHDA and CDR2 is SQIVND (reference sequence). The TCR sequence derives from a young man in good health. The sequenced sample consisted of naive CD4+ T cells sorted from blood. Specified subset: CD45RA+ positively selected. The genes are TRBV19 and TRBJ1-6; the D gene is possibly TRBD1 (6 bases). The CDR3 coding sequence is TGTGCCAGTAGGCCGACAGGATCCTATAATTCACCCCTCCACTTT. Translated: CASRPTGSYNSPLHF.